The 31 T cell receptor beta chains in this list originate from one sample, sequenced in a study of T-cell memory formation after mild COVID-19. TCRdb reanalysed the 5' RACE reads using MiXCR and keeps one entry per CDR3 protein. The sample records around 340,000 distinct CDR3 sequences, 12% to 15% being singletons. Sequenced: PBMCs or a T cell subset sorted from them (not recorded which). The receptors stem from a man aged 18 to 35 who had mild COVID-19 (a few samples of this study predate the infection). Cell type and time point are not known.

There are many counts of this clonotype. The chain has TRBV27 and TRBJ1-4; D remains ambiguous. Trimming left V 0 bases short and J 8 bases short, with 13 bases between. The CDR3 runs to 15 residues. Germline-derived CDR1 and CDR2 are MNHEY and SMNVEV (reference sequence). Here the CDR3 DNA reads TGTGCCAGCAGTTTATCAGCCCTGCGGCCGGAAAAACTGTTTTTT. Translated: CASSLSALRPEKLFF.

This clonotype was observed a handful of times. V gene TRBV19 combines with J gene TRBJ2-2; no firm D call. Trimming removed 6 bases from V and 6 bases from J, with 8 bases in between. Per germline, CDR1 LNHDA and CDR2 SQIVND (reference sequence). The CDR3 loop spans 12 amino acids. CDR3: CASSPLPGELFF. The CDR3 bases are TGTGCCAGTAGCCCCTTACCCGGGGAGCTGTTTTTT.

The CDR3 nucleotides read TGTGCCAGCAGCGTAGCTTCGGCTAGCGGGGGTACGCAGTATTTT. This encodes CASSVASASGGTQYF. The rearrangement uses TRBV9 and TRBJ2-3; 10 bases match TRBD2. Looked up from germline, CDR1 is SGDLS and CDR2 is YYNGEE. This CDR3 contains 15 residues. Trimming cost V 0 bases and J 8 bases; bases outside gene matches: 6.

This clonotype was seen more than once but under ten times. The chain combines TRBV20-1 with TRBJ2-5, with D possibly being TRBD1 (6 bases). The V end was cut by 3 bases, the J end by 5 bases, with 10 bases between. Germline values: CDR1 DFQATT, CDR2 SNEGSKA (reference sequence). CDR3 length: 12 amino acids. The CDR3 protein is CSARRQGETQYF. CDR3 in DNA: TGCAGTGCTAGGAGGCAGGGGGAGACCCAGTACTTC.

The rearrangement joins TRBV10-3 to TRBJ2-7; weak D call: TRBD1 (6 bases). V shed 10 bases and J shed 3 bases, with 16 bases lying between them. The CDR3 covers 13 residues. The germline CDR1 and CDR2 sequences are ENHRY and SYGVKD. For the CDR3, the DNA is TGTGCCAGCGCCGGGACATTACACTACGAGCAGTACTTC. Amino acid sequence: CASAGTLHYEQYF.

Ten or more counts support this clonotype. V usage is TRBV4-3 and J usage is TRBJ1-5, with no clear D. The CDR3 sequence is 13 residues long. Germline assignment: CDR1 LGHNA and CDR2 YSLEER. Deletions cut 0 bases from V and 10 bases from J, with 10 bases between. This chain's CDR3 is CASSQDTREPQHF. The CDR3 nucleotides are TGCGCCAGCAGCCAAGATACCCGGGAACCCCAGCATTTT.

As to this clonotype: The germline gene is not matched at one end of the junction; a read error may be the cause. V gene TRBV7-7 combines with J gene TRBJ2-1; 9 positions match TRBD2. The germline gives CDR1 SSHAT, CDR2 FNYEAQ (reference sequence). The CDR3 is 16 residues long. The CDR3 DNA reads as TGTGCTAGCAGCTTAGACGGGCTAGCGGGGTACAATGAGCAGTTCTTC. Translated: CASSLDGLAGYNEQFF.

This clonotype was detected only a few times. The chain is built from TRBV6-1 and TRBJ2-2; D gene unclear. The CDR3 contains 14 residues. V was shortened by 6 bases and J by 5 bases, with 13 bases between the two germline ends. Germline V lookup: CDR1 MNHNS, CDR2 SASEGT. CDR3 residues: CASSVSLTTGELFF. CDR3 DNA: TGTGCCAGCAGCGTCAGTCTTACTACCGGGGAGCTGTTTTTT.

This clonotype came up many times. This rearrangement joins TRBV20-1 to TRBJ2-3; D possibly uses TRBD1 or TRBD2 (5 bases each). The CDR3 has 14 residues. Trimming left V 4 bases short and J 0 bases short, with 11 bases between. CDR1 and CDR2 (germline): DFQATT, SNEGSKA (reference sequence). The CDR3 is CSANRDGSTDTQYF. For the CDR3, the DNA is TGCAGTGCTAACCGGGACGGAAGCACAGATACGCAGTATTTT.

The rearrangement uses TRBV5-1 and TRBJ1-1; D might be TRBD1 (5 bases). CDR3 length equals 13 residues. Trimming removed 4 bases at V and 4 bases at J, with 11 bases between. Germline CDR1 and CDR2: SGHRS and YFSETQ. The CDR3 region has the DNA TGCGCCAGCAGCGGGGGGACGGCCACTGAAGCTTTCTTT. Protein sequence: CASSGGTATEAFF.

The CDR3 region has the DNA TGTGCCATCAGCAGGGGGCTCGAAGAGACCCAGTACTTC. It is translated as CAISRGLEETQYF. The rearrangement links TRBV10-3 to TRBJ2-5; 8 nucleotides line up with TRBD1. The J segment lost 3 bases and the V segment lost 6 bases, leaving 3 bases of the junction unmatched. The germline V gene encodes CDR1 ENHRY and CDR2 SYGVKD. The CDR3 length is 13 residues.

Only a few counts were recorded for this clonotype. The chain carries TRBV7-9 and TRBJ2-7; D perhaps matches TRBD1 (6 bases). Trimming removed 3 bases at V and 5 bases at J, with 17 bases between. This CDR3 contains 15 residues. Per germline, CDR1 SEHNR and CDR2 FQNEAQ (reference sequence). The CDR3 loop is CASSFDLTGSNEQYV. Written as DNA, the CDR3 is TGTGCCAGCAGCTTTGACTTGACAGGCTCGAACGAGCAGTACGTC.

The sample holds one count of this clonotype. The chain employs TRBV4-3 and TRBJ1-4, with 7 bases matching TRBD1. There are 15 residues in the CDR3. Germline V gene sequence: CDR1 LGHNA, CDR2 YSLEER. V dropped 0 bases and J dropped 11; count of bases not matched to a gene: 9. The CDR3 sequence: CASSQDLGTGEKLFF. CDR3 coding DNA: TGCGCCAGCAGCCAAGATCTCGGAACAGGGGAGAAACTGTTTTTT.

This clonotype was seen a handful of times. The rearrangement uses TRBV11-3 and TRBJ2-1; D is ambiguous. Trimming stripped 5 bases from V and 11 bases from J, with 10 bases between. The CDR3 is 11 residues long. Germline-derived CDR1 and CDR2 are SGHNT and YENEEA. The CDR3 is CASSADRKQFF. The CDR3, as DNA: TGTGCCAGCAGCGCCGATAGAAAGCAGTTCTTC.

This clonotype was counted many times. This sequence joins TRBV12-3 or TRBV12-4 and TRBJ2-1; D is perhaps TRBD1 or TRBD2 (6 bases each). Trimming removed 8 bases from V and 4 bases from J, with 15 bases in between. This CDR3 comprises 14 residues. The CDR3 DNA follows: TGTGCCAGCGGATGGAGGGGGGCATACAATGAGCAGTTCTTC. Amino acids: CASGWRGAYNEQFF.

The table lists this clonotype with a few counts. The chain has TRBV5-1 and TRBJ1-1; 8 bases fit TRBD1. This CDR3 comprises 15 residues. Germline CDR1 SGHRS, CDR2 YFSETQ. V gave up 0 bases and J gave up 6 bases; unmatched junction bases: 7. The CDR3 reads CASSLAAGGEAEAFF. The CDR3 coding sequence is TGCGCCAGCAGCTTGGCCGCAGGGGGCGAAGCTGAAGCTTTCTTT.

This clonotype was observed a few times. As DNA, the CDR3 is TGCGCCAGCCTTGACAGGACTGGGGCCAACGTCCTGACTTTC. The encoded protein is CASLDRTGANVLTF. The J gene is TRBJ2-6, the V gene TRBV5-1; maybe TRBD1 (6 bases). Per germline, CDR1 SGHRS and CDR2 YFSETQ. The V end lost 7 bases, the J end lost 2 bases, and 10 bases lay between the germline ends. The CDR3 runs to 14 residues. Full variable domain (rest looked up from reference TRBV5-1 and TRBJ2-6): KAGVTQTPRYLIKTRGQQVTLSCSPISGHRSVSWYQQTPGQGLQFLFEYFSETQRNKGNFPGRFSGRQFSNSRSEMNVSTLELGDSALYLCASLDRTGANVLTFGAGSRLTVL.

V usage is TRBV6-2 or TRBV6-3 and J usage is TRBJ1-1; TRBD1 is a possible D gene (5 bases). The V end lost 10 bases, the J end lost 4 bases, and 13 bases lay between the germline ends. Germline V gives CDR1 MNHEY, CDR2 SVGEGT. The CDR3 is 12 residues long. The CDR3 region is CAIGHGVTEAFF. Here the CDR3 DNA reads TGTGCCATCGGACATGGGGTCACTGAAGCTTTCTTT.

This clonotype occurred a few times. The V call is TRBV24-1, the J call TRBJ2-3; TRBD1 aligns across 7 bases. The CDR3 extends over 14 amino acids. Trimming removed 4 bases from V and 8 bases from J; junction bases left unmatched: 8. Germline values: CDR1 KGHDR, CDR2 SFDVKD. This CDR3 is CATSESTGWGTQYF. For the CDR3, the DNA is TGTGCCACCAGTGAATCGACAGGGTGGGGTACGCAGTATTTT.

The genes are TRBV15 and TRBJ2-7; TRBD1 matches 8 bases. Germline loops: CDR1 LNHNV, CDR2 YYDKDF (reference sequence). J gave up 4 bases and V 4 bases, and 6 bases lay outside the gene matches. The CDR3 is 14 residues long. The CDR3 here is CATSTGTGGYEQYV. The CDR3 DNA is TGTGCCACCAGCACAGGGACAGGAGGTTACGAGCAGTACGTC.

The rearrangement links TRBV19 to TRBJ1-5, with 10 bases that match TRBD1. This CDR3 has 13 amino acids. Germline CDR1 and CDR2: LNHDA and SQIVND (reference sequence). The V segment lost 9 bases and the J segment 7 bases; nucleotides outside the gene matches: 6. The CDR3 region is CASSGTGDQPQHF. The CDR3 DNA reads TGTGCCAGCTCCGGGACAGGGGACCAGCCCCAGCATTTT.

The J gene is TRBJ2-3, the V gene TRBV29-1; TRBD2 aligns across 13 bases. The CDR3 has 15 amino acids. V shed 4 bases, J shed 1 base, and the junction held 2 bases outside the gene matches. Germline loops: CDR1 SQVTM, CDR2 ANQGSEA. The CDR3 sequence is CSVVGTSGGTDTQYF. CDR3 in DNA: TGCAGCGTTGTAGGGACTAGCGGGGGCACAGATACGCAGTATTTT.

The sample holds a few counts of this clonotype. J is TRBJ2-1 and V is TRBV28; D unclear. This CDR3 has 14 residues. V was pared by 4 bases and J by 5 bases, with 12 bases between. Per the germline V gene, CDR1 is MDHEN and CDR2 is SYDVKM. The DNA for the CDR3 is TGTGCCAGCAGTTGGTCAGCAGGCCACAATGAGCAGTTCTTC. Translated, it gives CASSWSAGHNEQFF. The full variable domain, in which reference TRBV28 and TRBJ2-1 provide the parts outside the CDR3, is DVKVTQSSRYLVKRTGEKVFLECVQDMDHENMFWYRQDPGLGLRLIYFSYDVKMKEKGDIPEGYSVSREKKERFSLILESASTNQTSMYLCASSWSAGHNEQFFGPGTRLTVL.

This clonotype was detected a few times. The J gene is TRBJ1-1, the V gene TRBV6-2 or TRBV6-3, with D maybe TRBD1 (5 bases). The CDR3 is made up of 14 amino acids. V was pared by 5 bases and J by 11 bases, with 21 bases between. Germline V CDR1 and CDR2: MNHEY, SVGEGT. CDR3 protein: CASSLEIGVFLAFF. The DNA of the CDR3 is TGTGCCAGCAGTCTAGAGATAGGGGTGTTTCTGGCTTTCTTT.

The chain employs TRBV2 and TRBJ1-1, with 11 nucleotides matching TRBD1. The CDR3 loop spans 15 amino acids. With V trimmed by 1 base and J by 3 bases, 1 base remained unmatched. CDR1 is SNHLY, CDR2 FYNNEI, per germline. CDR3 DNA: TGTGCCAGCAGTGAAGGGACAGGGGGCTACACTGAAGCTTTCTTT. Its protein product is CASSEGTGGYTEAFF. Full variable domain (missing parts from reference TRBV2 and TRBJ1-1): EPEVTQTPSHQVTQMGQEVILRCVPISNHLYFYWYRQILGQKVEFLVSFYNNEISEKSEIFDDQFSVERPDGSNFTLKIRSTKLEDSAMYFCASSEGTGGYTEAFFGQGTRLTVV.

This clonotype has more than one count but fewer than ten. The gene calls are TRBV21-1 and TRBJ2-2. TRBV21-1 is classified as a pseudogene. This CDR3 contains 17 residues. For the CDR3, the DNA is TGTGCCAGCAGCAAACTCCCGGGGGGCGCGGACACCGGGGAGCTGTTTTTT. It yields the protein CASSKLPGGADTGELFF.

The rearrangement joins TRBV28 to TRBJ1-2; 11 bases are a match to TRBD1. The CDR3 has 16 residues. J gave up 1 base and V 5 bases, and 6 bases lay outside the gene matches. Germline CDR1 reads MDHEN; CDR2 reads SYDVKM. CDR3 region: CASSPLGQGGNYGYTF. The CDR3 coding sequence is TGTGCCAGCAGTCCCCTGGGACAGGGGGGTAACTATGGCTACACCTTC.

This clonotype was seen a handful of times. V and J are TRBV20-1 and TRBJ2-1; TRBD1 is a possible D gene (5 bases). CDR1 DFQATT and CDR2 SNEGSKA come from the germline V gene (reference sequence). Trimming took off 0 bases at V and 9 bases at J, with 15 bases between the two ends. CDR3 length equals 14 residues. The CDR3 nucleotides read TGCAGTGCTAGAGATGTCACCGCCCAGGGTGAGCAGTTCTTC. This encodes CSARDVTAQGEQFF.

This clonotype has a count of ten or more. The V and J genes are TRBV10-3 and TRBJ2-5; D possibly corresponds to TRBD1 (5 bases). V lost 2 bases and J lost 7, with 17 bases in between. The CDR3 sequence is 15 residues long. The germline V gene has CDR1 ENHRY and CDR2 SYGVKD. As DNA, the CDR3 is TGTGCCATCAGTGAGAACCGACAGACCAAGGGGACCCAGTACTTC. This encodes CAISENRQTKGTQYF.

The chain employs TRBV20-1 and TRBJ2-2; D remains unclear. Germline values: CDR1 DFQATT, CDR2 SNEGSKA (reference sequence). This CDR3 is 12 amino acids long. V was trimmed by 5 bases and J by 8 bases, leaving 12 bases between them. The CDR3 DNA reads as TGCAGTGCTGGGCCCACGACAGGGGAGCTGTTTTTT. Translating it yields CSAGPTTGELFF.

This chain uses TRBV30 with TRBJ2-2; no clear D gene. Trimming shortened V by 2 bases and J by 7 bases, and 11 bases separated the two germline ends. CDR3 size: 13 residues. Germline values: CDR1 GTSNPN, CDR2 SVGIG (reference sequence). Here the CDR3 reads CAWSWTVGGELFF. DNA for the CDR3: TGTGCCTGGAGTTGGACGGTTGGCGGGGAGCTGTTTTTT.